This T cell receptor (beta chain) was recorded in a study of blood T cells in healthy people across ages. Background on the study: Researchers report that template switching captured about one barcoded beta molecule per two T cells.

A sample-barcoded 5' primer and a J-beta primer mix were used in a second PCR of roughly 6 to 11 cycles. TCRdb independently ran MiXCR on the 5' RACE reads; one entry per CDR3 protein. This sample has around 1,500,000 distinct CDR3 sequences, with 28% found just once. Comments on this clonotype: Its antigen is not identified.

The CDR3 consists of 13 residues. Germline CDR1 reads SGHAT; CDR2 reads FQNNGV. With 1 base removed from V and 7 bases from J, the gap between germline ends came to 10 bases. The study's findings and limits: Whereas aged donors had fewer naive CD4+ cells, long-lived donors had more of them and higher diversity.

Donors each provided ten milliliters of peripheral blood. The material sequenced was blood. The clonotype was recovered from a woman in her twenties or thirties in good health. This chain joins TRBV11-2 and TRBJ1-1; D call uncertain. CDR3 sequence: CASSLGITGEAFF. The CDR3 DNA reads TGTGCCAGCAGCTTAGGGATAACTGGTGAAGCTTTCTTT.